The TCR beta chain under discussion was sequenced for a study of blood T cells in healthy people across ages. General observations from the study: Considered underestimates were the diversity estimates obtained from one million T cells.

The authors ran a second PCR of roughly 6 to 12 cycles using a sample-barcoded 5' primer and a J-beta primer mix. TCRdb recomputed calls from the 5' RACE reads with MiXCR, one row per CDR3 protein. The sample lists roughly 930,000 distinct CDR3 sequences, 48% seen once, with roughly 13% in the top ten. A note on this clonotype: Its antigen is not known.

The CDR3 is 14 amino acids. CDR1 SGHTA and CDR2 FQGNSA come from the germline V gene. V shed 0 bases and J shed 0 bases, with 6 bases lying between them. Sequenced material: blood. The chain recombines TRBV7-2 with TRBJ2-7; D remains ambiguous. The sequence came from a man under 40 in good health. The CDR3 protein is CASSLAPLSYEQYF. The CDR3 DNA reads TGTGCCAGCAGCTTAGCCCCCCTCTCCTACGAGCAGTACTTC.